The 9 T cell receptor beta chains in this list originate from one sample, sequenced in a study of immune evolution from preneoplasia to lung adenocarcinoma. Data came from immunoSEQ multiplex PCR; TCRdb stores just in-frame clones and leaves some out. In the table there are about 5,200 clones, roughly 76% of which are singletons. The specimen was FFPE adjacent normal lung tissue. These receptors all stem from a donor at least 70 years old with lung adenocarcinoma.

The CDR3 nucleotides read TGTGCCAGTAGGGCTAGCGGCAACAATGAGCAGTTCTTC. This encodes CASRASGNNEQFF. V gene TRBV6-5 combines with J gene TRBJ2-1; 7 nucleotides line up with TRBD2. The CDR3 sequence is 13 residues long. CDR1 is MNHEY and CDR2 is SVGAGI in the germline V gene. The J segment lost 5 bases and the V segment lost 9 bases, leaving 7 bases of the junction unmatched.

The table lists this clone with a count of one. The chain is built from TRBV6-4 and TRBJ2-2; 8 nucleotides match TRBD2. Per the germline V gene, CDR1 is MRHNA and CDR2 is SNTAGT. The CDR3 spans 15 residues. The V segment lost 5 bases and the J segment 2 bases; nucleotides outside the gene matches: 4. The CDR3 nucleotides are TGTGCCAGCAGTCCCCGGGGGGGAAACACCGGGGAGCTGTTTTTT. Translation gives CASSPRGGNTGELFF.

V usage is TRBV11-2 and J usage is TRBJ1-3; D is undetermined. The CDR3 loop spans 16 amino acids. Germline CDR1 SGHAT, CDR2 FQNNGV. Trimming stripped 2 bases from V and 0 bases from J, with 11 bases between. The CDR3 coding sequence is TGTGCCAGCAGCTTATCGAACAGCTTCTCTGGAAACACCATATATTTT. This gives the protein CASSLSNSFSGNTIYF. Together with reference TRBV11-2 and TRBJ1-3, the CDR3 gives the full variable domain: EAGVAQSPRYKIIEKRQSVAFWCNPISGHATLYWYQQILGQGPKLLIQFQNNGVVDDSQLPKDRFSAERLKGVDSTLKIQPAKLEDSAVYLCASSLSNSFSGNTIYFGEGSWLTVV.

This chain uses TRBV18 with TRBJ2-5; D unclear. This CDR3 has 10 residues. Trimming left V 5 bases short and J 5 bases short, with 3 bases between. CDR1 KGHSH and CDR2 LQKENI come from the germline V gene. The DNA for the CDR3 is TGTGCCAGCTCAGGGGAGACCCAGTACTTC. Protein sequence: CASSGETQYF.

The chain has TRBV4-3 and TRBJ2-5, with a weak D call TRBD2 (5 bases). V was trimmed by 4 bases and J by 1 base, leaving 13 bases between them. Looked up from germline, CDR1 is LGHNA and CDR2 is YSLEER. The CDR3 contains 15 residues. The CDR3 sequence: CASSPFLSGQETQYF. The CDR3 region has the DNA TGCGCCAGCAGCCCCTTTCTGAGCGGCCAAGAGACCCAGTACTTC.

The V and J genes are TRBV30 and TRBJ2-7; D gene uncertain. Germline CDR1 is GTSNPN and CDR2 is SVGIG (reference sequence). This CDR3 has 10 amino acids. Trimming pared 1 base from V and 6 bases from J, leaving 4 bases between. CDR3 in DNA: TGTGCCTGGAGTGCGGTCGAGCAGTACTTC. This translates into CAWSAVEQYF.

The chain carries TRBV30 and TRBJ2-7, with TRBD1 identical over 11 bases. The J segment lost 5 bases and the V segment lost 7 bases, leaving 7 bases of the junction unmatched. CDR3 size: 13 residues. The germline CDR1 and CDR2 sequences are GTSNPN and SVGIG (reference sequence). CDR3 DNA sequence: TGTGCCTCAACCGGGACAGGGGGAAACGAGCAGTACTTC. Protein sequence: CASTGTGGNEQYF.

This chain uses TRBV28 with TRBJ1-1; D unresolved. From germline, CDR1 is MDHEN and CDR2 SYDVKM. Trimming left V 1 base short and J 0 bases short, with 6 bases between. This CDR3 has 14 amino acids. The CDR3 loop reads CASSLFVMNTEAFF. CDR3 nucleotides: TGTGCCAGCAGTTTATTTGTTATGAACACTGAAGCTTTCTTT.

This clone was seen more than once but under ten times. V gene TRBV5-1 combines with J gene TRBJ1-1; D gene uncertain. Trimming pared 1 base from V and 11 bases from J, leaving 18 bases between. The V gene's germline CDR1 is SGHRS and CDR2 YFSETQ. The CDR3 covers 14 residues. Here the CDR3 DNA reads TGCGCCAGCAGCTTGCGTAGCGACAAATCGCGGGCTTTCTTT. Its protein is CASSLRSDKSRAFF.